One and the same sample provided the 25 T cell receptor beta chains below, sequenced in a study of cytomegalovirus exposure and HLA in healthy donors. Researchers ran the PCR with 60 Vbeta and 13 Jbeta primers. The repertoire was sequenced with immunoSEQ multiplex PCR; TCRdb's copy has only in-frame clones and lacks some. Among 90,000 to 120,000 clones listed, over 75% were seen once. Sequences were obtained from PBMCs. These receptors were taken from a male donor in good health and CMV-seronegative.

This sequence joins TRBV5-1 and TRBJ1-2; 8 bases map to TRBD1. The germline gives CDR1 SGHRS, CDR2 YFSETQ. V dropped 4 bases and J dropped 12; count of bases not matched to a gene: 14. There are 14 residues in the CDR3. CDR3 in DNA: TGCGCCAGCAGCCCGGGGACAGGAAACTCTATAGACACCTTC. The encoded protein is CASSPGTGNSIDTF.

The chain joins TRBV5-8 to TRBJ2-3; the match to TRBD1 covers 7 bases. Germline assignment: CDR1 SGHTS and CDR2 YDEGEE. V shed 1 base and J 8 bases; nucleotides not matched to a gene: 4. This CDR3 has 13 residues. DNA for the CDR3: TGTGCCAGCAGCTTGAGGGGGCTGGGTACGCAGTATTTT. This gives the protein CASSLRGLGTQYF.

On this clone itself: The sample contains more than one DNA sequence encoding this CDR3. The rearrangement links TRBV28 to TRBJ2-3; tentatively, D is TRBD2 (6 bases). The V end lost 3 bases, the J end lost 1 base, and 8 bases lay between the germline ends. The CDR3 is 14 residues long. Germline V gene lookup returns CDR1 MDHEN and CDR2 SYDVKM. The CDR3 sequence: CASSFLAGTDTQYF. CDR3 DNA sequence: TGTGCCAGCAGTTTTTTAGCGGGCACAGATACGCAGTATTTT.

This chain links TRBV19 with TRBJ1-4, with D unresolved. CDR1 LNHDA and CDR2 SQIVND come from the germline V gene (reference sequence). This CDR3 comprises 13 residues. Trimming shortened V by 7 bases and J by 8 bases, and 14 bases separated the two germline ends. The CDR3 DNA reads TGTGCCAGTAACCGACAAGCCTCAGAAAAACTGTTTTTT. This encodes CASNRQASEKLFF.

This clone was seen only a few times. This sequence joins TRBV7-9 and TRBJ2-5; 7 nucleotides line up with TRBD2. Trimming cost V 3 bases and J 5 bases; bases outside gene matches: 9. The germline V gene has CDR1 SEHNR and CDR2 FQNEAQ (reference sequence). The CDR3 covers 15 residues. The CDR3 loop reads CASSFLAAGGETQYF. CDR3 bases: TGTGCCAGCAGCTTTCTAGCGGCTGGGGGGGAGACCCAGTACTTC. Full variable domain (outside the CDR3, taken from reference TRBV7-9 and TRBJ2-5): DTGVSQNPRHKITKRGQNVTFRCDPISEHNRLYWYRQTLGQGPEFLTYFQNEAQLEKSRLLSDRFSAERPKGSFSTLEIQRTEQGDSAMYLCASSFLAAGGETQYFGPGTRLLVL.

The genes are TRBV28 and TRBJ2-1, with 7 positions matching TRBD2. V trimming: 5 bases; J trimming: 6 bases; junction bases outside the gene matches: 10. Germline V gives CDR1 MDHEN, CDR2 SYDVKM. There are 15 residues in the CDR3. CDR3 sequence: CASSPPPGGRNEQFF. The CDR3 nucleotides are TGTGCCAGCAGTCCCCCCCCGGGAGGCCGCAATGAGCAGTTCTTC. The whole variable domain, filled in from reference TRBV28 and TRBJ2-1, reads DVKVTQSSRYLVKRTGEKVFLECVQDMDHENMFWYRQDPGLGLRLIYFSYDVKMKEKGDIPEGYSVSREKKERFSLILESASTNQTSMYLCASSPPPGGRNEQFFGPGTRLTVL.

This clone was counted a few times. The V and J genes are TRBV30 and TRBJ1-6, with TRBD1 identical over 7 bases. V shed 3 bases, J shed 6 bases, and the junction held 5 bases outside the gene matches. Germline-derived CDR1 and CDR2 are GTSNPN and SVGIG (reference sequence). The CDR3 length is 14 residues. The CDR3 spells CAWSAGTVNSPLHF. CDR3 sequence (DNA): TGTGCCTGGAGCGCCGGGACAGTTAATTCACCCCTCCACTTT.

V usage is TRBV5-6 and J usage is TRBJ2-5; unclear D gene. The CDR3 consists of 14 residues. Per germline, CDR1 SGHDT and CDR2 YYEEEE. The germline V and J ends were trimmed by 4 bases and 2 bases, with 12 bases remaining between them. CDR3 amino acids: CASSPTNLQETQYF. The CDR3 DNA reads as TGTGCCAGCAGCCCCACCAACTTGCAAGAGACCCAGTACTTC.

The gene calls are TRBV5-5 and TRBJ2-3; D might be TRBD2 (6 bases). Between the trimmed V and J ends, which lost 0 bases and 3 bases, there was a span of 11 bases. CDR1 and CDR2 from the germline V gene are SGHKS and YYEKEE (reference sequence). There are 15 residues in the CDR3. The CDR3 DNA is TGTGCCAGCAGCTTGGTGCCGGGAGCAACAGATACGCAGTATTTT. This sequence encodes CASSLVPGATDTQYF.

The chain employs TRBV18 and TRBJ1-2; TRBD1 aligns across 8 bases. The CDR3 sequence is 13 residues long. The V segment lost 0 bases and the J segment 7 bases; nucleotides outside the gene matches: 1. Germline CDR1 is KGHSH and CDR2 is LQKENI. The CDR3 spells CASSPPDRAGYTF. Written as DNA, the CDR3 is TGTGCCAGCTCACCACCGGACAGGGCTGGCTACACCTTC.

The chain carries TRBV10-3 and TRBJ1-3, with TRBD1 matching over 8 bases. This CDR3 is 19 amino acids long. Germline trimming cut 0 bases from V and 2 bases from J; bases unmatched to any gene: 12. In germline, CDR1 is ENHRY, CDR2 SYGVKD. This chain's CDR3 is CAISESIYQTTGAGNTIYF. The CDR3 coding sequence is TGTGCCATCAGTGAGTCGATATATCAAACGACAGGGGCTGGAAACACCATATATTTT.

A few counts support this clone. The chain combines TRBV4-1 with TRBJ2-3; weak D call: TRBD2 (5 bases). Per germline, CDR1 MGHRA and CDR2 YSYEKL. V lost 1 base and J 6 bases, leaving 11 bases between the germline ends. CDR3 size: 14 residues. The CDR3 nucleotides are TGCGCCAGCAGCCAAGCACTAGACATTGATACGCAGTATTTT. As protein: CASSQALDIDTQYF.

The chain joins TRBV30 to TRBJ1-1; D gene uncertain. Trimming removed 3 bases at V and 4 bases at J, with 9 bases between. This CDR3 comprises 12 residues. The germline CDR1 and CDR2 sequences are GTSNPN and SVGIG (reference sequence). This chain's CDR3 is CAWRLRGTEAFF. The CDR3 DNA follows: TGTGCCTGGAGGCTGAGAGGCACTGAAGCTTTCTTT.

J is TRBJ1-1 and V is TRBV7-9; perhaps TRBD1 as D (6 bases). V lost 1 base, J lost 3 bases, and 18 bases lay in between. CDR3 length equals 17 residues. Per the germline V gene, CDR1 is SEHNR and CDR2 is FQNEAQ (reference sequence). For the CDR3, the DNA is TGTGCCAGCAGCTTAGGTAGCAGGGGCTATCGGGACACTGAAGCTTTCTTT. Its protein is CASSLGSRGYRDTEAFF.

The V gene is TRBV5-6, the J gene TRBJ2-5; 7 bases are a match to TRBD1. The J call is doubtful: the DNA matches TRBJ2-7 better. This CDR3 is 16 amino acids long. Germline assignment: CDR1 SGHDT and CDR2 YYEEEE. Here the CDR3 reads CASSFTPRGQRYEQYF. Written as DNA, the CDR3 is TGTGCCAGCAGCTTCACCCCTAGGGGACAGAGATACGAGCAGTACTTC.

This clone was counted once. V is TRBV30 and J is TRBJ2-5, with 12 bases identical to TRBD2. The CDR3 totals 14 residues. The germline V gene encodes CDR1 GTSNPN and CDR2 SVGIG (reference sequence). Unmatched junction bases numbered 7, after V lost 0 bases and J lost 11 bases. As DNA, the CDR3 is TGTGCCTGGAGTGTTGGACTAGCGGGAATCACACAGTACTTC. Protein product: CAWSVGLAGITQYF.

The DNA of the CDR3 is TGTGCCAGCAGAAACCCCAGGGGGCGCCTCACCGGGGAGCTGTTTTTT. Translation: CASRNPRGRLTGELFF. The chain employs TRBV27 and TRBJ2-2, with 8 bases lining up with TRBD1. V lost 6 bases and J lost 4; bases outside the gene matches: 10. Germline V gene lookup returns CDR1 MNHEY and CDR2 SMNVEV (reference sequence). The CDR3 has 16 amino acids.

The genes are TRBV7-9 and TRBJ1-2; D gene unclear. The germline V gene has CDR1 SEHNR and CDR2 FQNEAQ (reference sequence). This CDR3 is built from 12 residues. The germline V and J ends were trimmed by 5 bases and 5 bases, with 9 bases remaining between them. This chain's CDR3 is CASSPNTYGYTF. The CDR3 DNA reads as TGTGCCAGCAGCCCCAATACATATGGCTACACCTTC.

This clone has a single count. The CDR3 sequence: CASSEPNLAYTF. CDR3 DNA sequence: TGTGCCAGCAGTGAACCGAACCTAGCCTACACCTTC. The chain is built from TRBV6-1 and TRBJ1-2; the D is unclear. The ends were cut back, 2 bases at V and 10 bases at J, with 11 bases in the middle. This CDR3 region has 12 residues. Germline assignment: CDR1 MNHNS and CDR2 SASEGT.

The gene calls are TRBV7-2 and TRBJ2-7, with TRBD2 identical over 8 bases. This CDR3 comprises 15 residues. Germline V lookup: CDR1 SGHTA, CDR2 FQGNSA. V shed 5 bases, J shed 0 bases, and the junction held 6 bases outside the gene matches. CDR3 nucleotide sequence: TGTGCCAGCAGCCACGGGGGGGGAAGCTCCTACGAGCAGTACTTC. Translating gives CASSHGGGSSYEQYF.

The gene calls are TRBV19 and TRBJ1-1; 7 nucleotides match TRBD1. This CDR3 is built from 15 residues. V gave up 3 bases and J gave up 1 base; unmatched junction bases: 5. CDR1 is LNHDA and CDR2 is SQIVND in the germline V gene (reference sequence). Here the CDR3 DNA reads TGTGCCAGTAGTATTCGGGACAGCTCGAACACTGAAGCTTTCTTT. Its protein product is CASSIRDSSNTEAFF.

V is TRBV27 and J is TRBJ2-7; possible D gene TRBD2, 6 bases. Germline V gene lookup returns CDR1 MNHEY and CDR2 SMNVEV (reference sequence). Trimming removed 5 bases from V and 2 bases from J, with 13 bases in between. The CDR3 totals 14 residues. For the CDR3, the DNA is TGTGCCAGCAGTCTCTTTCGGGAGACCTACGAGCAGTACTTC. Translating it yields CASSLFRETYEQYF.

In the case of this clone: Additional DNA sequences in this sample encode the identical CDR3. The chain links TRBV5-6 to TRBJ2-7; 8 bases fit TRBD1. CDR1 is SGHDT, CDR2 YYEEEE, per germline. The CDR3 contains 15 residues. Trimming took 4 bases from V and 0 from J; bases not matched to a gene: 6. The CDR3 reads CASSRGQVSSYEQYF. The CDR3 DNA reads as TGTGCCAGCAGCCGGGGACAGGTGAGCTCCTACGAGCAGTACTTC.

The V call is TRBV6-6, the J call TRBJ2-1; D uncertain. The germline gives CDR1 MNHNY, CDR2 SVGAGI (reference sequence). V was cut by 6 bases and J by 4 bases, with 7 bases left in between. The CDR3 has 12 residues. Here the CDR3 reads CASSDKYNEQFF. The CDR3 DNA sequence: TGTGCCAGCAGCGACAAGTACAATGAGCAGTTCTTC.

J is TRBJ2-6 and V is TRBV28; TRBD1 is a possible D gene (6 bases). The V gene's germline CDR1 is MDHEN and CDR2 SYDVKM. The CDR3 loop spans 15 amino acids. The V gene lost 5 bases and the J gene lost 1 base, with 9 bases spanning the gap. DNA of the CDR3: TGTGCCAGCAGTCTGGGGGCTTCTGGGGCCAACGTCCTGACTTTC. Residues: CASSLGASGANVLTF.